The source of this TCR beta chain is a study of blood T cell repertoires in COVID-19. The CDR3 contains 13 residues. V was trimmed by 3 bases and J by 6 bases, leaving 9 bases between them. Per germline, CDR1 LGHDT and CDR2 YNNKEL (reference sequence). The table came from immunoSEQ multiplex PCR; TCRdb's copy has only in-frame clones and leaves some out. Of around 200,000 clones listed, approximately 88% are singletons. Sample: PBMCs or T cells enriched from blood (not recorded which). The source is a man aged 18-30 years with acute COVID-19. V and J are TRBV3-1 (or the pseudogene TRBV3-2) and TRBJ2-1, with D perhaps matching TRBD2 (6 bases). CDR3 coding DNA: TGTGCCAGCAGCCACGCGGGATCCAATGAGCAGTTCTTC. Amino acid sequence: CASSHAGSNEQFF.